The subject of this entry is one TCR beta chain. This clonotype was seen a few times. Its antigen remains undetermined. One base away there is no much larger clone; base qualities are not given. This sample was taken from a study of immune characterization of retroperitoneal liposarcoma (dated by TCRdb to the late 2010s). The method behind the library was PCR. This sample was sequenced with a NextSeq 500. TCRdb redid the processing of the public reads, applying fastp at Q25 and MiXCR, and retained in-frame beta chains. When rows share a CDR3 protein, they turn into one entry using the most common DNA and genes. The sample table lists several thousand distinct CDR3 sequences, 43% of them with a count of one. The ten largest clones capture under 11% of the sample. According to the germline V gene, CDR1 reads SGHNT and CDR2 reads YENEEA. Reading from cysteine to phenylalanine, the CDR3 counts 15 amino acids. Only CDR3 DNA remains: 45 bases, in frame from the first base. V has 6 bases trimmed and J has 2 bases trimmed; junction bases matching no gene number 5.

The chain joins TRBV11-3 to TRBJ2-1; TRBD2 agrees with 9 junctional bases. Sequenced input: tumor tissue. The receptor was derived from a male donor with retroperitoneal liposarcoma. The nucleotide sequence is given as TGTGCCAGCAGTGGTAGCGGGGGACCCTACAATGAGCAGTTCTTC. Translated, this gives CASSGSGGPYNEQFF.